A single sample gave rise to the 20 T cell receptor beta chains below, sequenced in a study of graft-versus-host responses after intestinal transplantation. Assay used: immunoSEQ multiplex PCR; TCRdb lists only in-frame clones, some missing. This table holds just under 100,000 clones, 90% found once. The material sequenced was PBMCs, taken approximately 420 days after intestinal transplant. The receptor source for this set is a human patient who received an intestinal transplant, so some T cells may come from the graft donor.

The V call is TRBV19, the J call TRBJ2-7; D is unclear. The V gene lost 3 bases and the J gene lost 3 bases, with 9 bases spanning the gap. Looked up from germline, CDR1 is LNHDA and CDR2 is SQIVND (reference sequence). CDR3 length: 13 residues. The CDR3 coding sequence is TGTGCCAGTAGTATCGCCAGGAACTACGAGCAGTACTTC. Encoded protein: CASSIARNYEQYF.

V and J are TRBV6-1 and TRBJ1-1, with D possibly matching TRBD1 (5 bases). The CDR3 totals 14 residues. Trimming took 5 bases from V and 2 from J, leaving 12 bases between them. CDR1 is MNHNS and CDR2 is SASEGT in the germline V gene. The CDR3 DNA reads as TGTGCCAGCAGTACCCGGACATTTAACACTGAAGCTTTCTTT. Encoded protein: CASSTRTFNTEAFF.

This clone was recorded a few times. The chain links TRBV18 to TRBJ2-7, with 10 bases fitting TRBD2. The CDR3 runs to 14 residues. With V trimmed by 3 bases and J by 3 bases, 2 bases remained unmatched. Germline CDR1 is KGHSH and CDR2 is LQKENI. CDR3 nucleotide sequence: TGTGCCAGCTCACCGGCTAGCGGGGGCTACGAGCAGTACTTC. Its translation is CASSPASGGYEQYF.

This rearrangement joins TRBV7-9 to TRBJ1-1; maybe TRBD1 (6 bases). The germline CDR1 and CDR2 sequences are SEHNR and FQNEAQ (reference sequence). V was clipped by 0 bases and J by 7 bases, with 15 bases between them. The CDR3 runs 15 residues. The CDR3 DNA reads TGTGCCAGCAGCTTAGCGGGGGGCGGGACATATGAAGCTTTCTTT. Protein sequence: CASSLAGGGTYEAFF.

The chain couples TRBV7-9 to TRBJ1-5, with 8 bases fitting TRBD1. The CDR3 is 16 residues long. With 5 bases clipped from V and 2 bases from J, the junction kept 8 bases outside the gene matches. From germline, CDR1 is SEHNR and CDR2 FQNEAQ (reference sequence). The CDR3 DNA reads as TGTGCCAGCAGCCCCCAGGACAGGGTCGGCAATCAGCCCCAGCATTTT. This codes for CASSPQDRVGNQPQHF.

CDR3 amino acids: CASSIGTPLGGYTF. The CDR3 coding sequence is TGTGCCAGCAGTATCGGGACACCCCTGGGCGGCTACACCTTC. The V and J genes are TRBV28 and TRBJ1-2, with TRBD1 as a possible D gene (6 bases). The V and J ends lost 5 bases and 8 bases respectively, with 18 bases between them. The CDR3 length is 14 residues. Per the germline V gene, CDR1 is MDHEN and CDR2 is SYDVKM.

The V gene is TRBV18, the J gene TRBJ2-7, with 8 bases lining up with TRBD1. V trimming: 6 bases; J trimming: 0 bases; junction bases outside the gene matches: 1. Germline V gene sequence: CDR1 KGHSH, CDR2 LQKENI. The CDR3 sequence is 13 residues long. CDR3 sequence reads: CASSGQGSYEQYF. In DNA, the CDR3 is TGTGCCAGCTCTGGACAGGGCTCCTACGAGCAGTACTTC.

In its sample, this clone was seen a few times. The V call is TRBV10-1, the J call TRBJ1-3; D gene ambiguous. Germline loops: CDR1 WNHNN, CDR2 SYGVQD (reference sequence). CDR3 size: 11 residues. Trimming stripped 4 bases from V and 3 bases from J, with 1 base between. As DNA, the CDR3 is TGCGCCAGCAGTGTTGGAAACACCATATATTTT. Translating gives CASSVGNTIYF.

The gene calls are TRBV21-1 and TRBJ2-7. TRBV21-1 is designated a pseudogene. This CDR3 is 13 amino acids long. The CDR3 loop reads CASSKVVVYEQYF. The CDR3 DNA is TGTGCCAGCAGCAAGGTCGTGGTTTACGAGCAGTACTTC.

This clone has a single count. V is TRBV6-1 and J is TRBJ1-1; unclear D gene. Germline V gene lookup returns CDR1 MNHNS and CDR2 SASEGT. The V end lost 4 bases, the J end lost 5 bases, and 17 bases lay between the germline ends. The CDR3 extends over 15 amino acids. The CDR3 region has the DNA TGTGCCAGCAGTGGATTCTCGGTTCCGGGGACTGAAGCTTTCTTT. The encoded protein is CASSGFSVPGTEAFF.

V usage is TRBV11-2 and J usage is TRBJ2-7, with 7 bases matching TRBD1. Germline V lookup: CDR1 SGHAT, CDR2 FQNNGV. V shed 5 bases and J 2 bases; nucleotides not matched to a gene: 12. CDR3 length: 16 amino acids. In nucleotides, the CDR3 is TGTGCCAGCAGCCCCGCCTCAGGGGGATTCGCCTACGAGCAGTACTTC. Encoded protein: CASSPASGGFAYEQYF. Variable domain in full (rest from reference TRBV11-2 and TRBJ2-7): EAGVAQSPRYKIIEKRQSVAFWCNPISGHATLYWYQQILGQGPKLLIQFQNNGVVDDSQLPKDRFSAERLKGVDSTLKIQPAKLEDSAVYLCASSPASGGFAYEQYFGPGTRLTVT.

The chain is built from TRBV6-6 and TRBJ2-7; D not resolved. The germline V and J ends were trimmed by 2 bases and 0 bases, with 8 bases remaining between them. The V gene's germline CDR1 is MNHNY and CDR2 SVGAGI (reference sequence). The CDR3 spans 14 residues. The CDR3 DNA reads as TGTGCCAGCAGTTACCAAGGATACTCCTACGAGCAGTACTTC. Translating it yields CASSYQGYSYEQYF.

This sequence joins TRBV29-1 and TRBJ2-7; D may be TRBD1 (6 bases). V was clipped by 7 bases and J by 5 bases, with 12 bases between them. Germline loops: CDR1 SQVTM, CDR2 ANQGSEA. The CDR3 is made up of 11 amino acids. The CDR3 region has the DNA TGCAGCGCTCGAAGGGGGAACGAGCAGTACTTC. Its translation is CSARRGNEQYF.

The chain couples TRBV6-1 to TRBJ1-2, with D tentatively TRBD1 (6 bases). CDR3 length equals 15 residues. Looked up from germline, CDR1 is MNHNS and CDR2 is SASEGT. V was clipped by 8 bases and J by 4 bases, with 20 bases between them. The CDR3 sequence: CASYPRGQGTYGYTF. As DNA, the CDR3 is TGTGCCAGCTACCCACGGGGGCAGGGGACCTATGGCTACACCTTC.

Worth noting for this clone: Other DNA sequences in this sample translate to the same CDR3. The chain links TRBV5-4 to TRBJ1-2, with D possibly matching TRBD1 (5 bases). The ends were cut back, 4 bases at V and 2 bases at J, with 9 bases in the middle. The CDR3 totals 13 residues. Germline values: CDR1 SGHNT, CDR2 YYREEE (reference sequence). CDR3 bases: TGTGCCAGCAGCCCAGACAGAAACTATGGCTACACCTTC. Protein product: CASSPDRNYGYTF.

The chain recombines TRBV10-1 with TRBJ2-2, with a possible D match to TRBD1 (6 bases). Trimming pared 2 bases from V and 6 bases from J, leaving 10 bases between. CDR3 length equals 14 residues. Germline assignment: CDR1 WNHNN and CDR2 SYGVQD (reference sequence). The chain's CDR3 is CASSENRVAGELFF. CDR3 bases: TGCGCCAGCAGTGAGAACAGGGTTGCCGGGGAGCTGTTTTTT.

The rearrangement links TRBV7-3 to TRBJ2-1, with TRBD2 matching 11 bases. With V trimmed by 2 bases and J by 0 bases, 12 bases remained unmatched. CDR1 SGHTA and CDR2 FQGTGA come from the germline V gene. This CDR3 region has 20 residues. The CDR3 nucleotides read TGTGCCAGCAGCTTAGGTGTTCGCCTAGCGGGGGGAAGCTCCTACAATGAGCAGTTCTTC. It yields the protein CASSLGVRLAGGSSYNEQFF.

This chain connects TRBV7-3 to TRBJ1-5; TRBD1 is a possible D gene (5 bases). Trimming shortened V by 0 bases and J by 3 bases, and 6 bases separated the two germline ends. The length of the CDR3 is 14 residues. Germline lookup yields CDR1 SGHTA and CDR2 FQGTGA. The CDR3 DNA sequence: TGTGCCAGCAGCTTAACGACAGTCAATCAGCCCCAGCATTTT. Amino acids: CASSLTTVNQPQHF.

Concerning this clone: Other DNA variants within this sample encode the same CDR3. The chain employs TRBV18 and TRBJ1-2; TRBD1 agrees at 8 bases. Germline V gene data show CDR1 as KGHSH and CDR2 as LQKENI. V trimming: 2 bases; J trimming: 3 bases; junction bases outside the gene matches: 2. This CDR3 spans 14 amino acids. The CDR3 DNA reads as TGTGCCAGCTCACCAGACAGGGGCCACTATGGCTACACCTTC. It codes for CASSPDRGHYGYTF.

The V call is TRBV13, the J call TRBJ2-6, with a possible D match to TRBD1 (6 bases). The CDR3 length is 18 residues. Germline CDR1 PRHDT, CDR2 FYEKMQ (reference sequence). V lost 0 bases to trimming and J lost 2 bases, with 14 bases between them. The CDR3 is CASSLGGAPQAGANVLTF. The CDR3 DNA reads TGTGCCAGCAGCTTAGGGGGGGCCCCTCAAGCTGGGGCCAACGTCCTGACTTTC. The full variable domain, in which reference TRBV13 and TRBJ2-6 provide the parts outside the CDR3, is AAGVIQSPRHLIKEKRETATLKCYPIPRHDTVYWYQQGPGQDPQFLISFYEKMQSDKGSIPDRFSAQQFSDYHSELNMSSLELGDSALYFCASSLGGAPQAGANVLTFGAGSRLTVL.